These T cell receptor beta chains were read from a single sample in a study of CD8 T cells in ankylosing spondylitis. TCRdb redid the calling of the 5' RACE reads with MiXCR, one entry per CDR3 protein. The sample includes about 440,000 distinct CDR3 sequences, approximately 17% of them seen just once. Sequenced sample: blood, either unsorted or a sorted T cell fraction (not recorded which). Receptors were obtained from a male donor with ankylosing spondylitis. The conserved cysteine and the conserved F or W are not part of the CDR3 here.

TRBJ1-1 | TRBV7-2 | ASRPPGRQNTEAF
TRBJ2-5 | TRBV27 | ASSPLVGTGGYETQY
TRBJ1-2 | TRBV20-1 | SASLGGKGYGYT
TRBJ2-1 | TRBV5-1 | ASSLAQSPSEQF
TRBJ1-5 | TRBV24-1 | ATRGNQPQH
TRBJ2-1 | TRBV4-2 | ASSQGTSGGLYNEQF
TRBJ1-5 | TRBV20-1 | SARVGSYQPQH
TRBJ2-1 | TRBV3-1 | ASSLWRGANYNEQF
TRBJ1-1 | TRBV7-9 | ASSYASRNTEAF
TRBJ2-5 | TRBV9 | ASSPTSAVLETQY
TRBJ2-3 | TRBV11-2 | ASSIRQANWVTDTQY
TRBJ1-6 | TRBV12-3/TRBV12-4 | ASRLLTGADSPLH
TRBJ2-3 | TRBV12-3/TRBV12-4 | ASRSRGNPTDTQY
TRBJ2-1 | TRBV28 | ASHGGDRAYNEQF
TRBJ2-1 | TRBV3-1 | ASSQDPRGVEQF
TRBJ2-7 | TRBV10-3 | AISEVLSSYEQY
TRBJ1-5 | TRBV19 | ASSSLRQGAWNQPQH
TRBJ2-1 | TRBV7-6 | ASSFSEVNEQF
TRBJ2-1 | TRBV7-3 | ASSLTSGVPYNEQF
TRBJ1-1 | TRBV28 | ASSKTGLLIREAF
TRBJ2-2 | TRBV7-8 | ASSFQGYGTGELF
TRBJ2-1 | TRBV4-2 | ASREEGEQF
TRBJ1-4 | TRBV2 | ASTGQLNEKLF
TRBJ1-1 | TRBV19 | ASIRSTTRF
TRBJ2-2 | TRBV11-1 | ASSLVGLAGGPANTGELF
TRBJ1-1 | TRBV6-1 | ASSPQGAGAF
TRBJ2-3 | TRBV10-3 | AISERGPTDTQY
TRBJ1-4 | TRBV7-2 | ASSSDSPGGYGEKLF
TRBJ2-2 | TRBV2 | ASSRQGTNTGELF
TRBJ2-3 | TRBV20-1 | SALLAIELAGGTDTQY
TRBJ1-1 | TRBV30 | AWATGFYTEAF
TRBJ2-7 | TRBV5-6 | ASSIRQGNNEQY
TRBJ2-7 | TRBV10-3 | AIGRDSTYEQY
TRBJ2-2 | TRBV5-1 | ASSPGQGVTGELF
TRBJ2-7 | TRBV27 | ASSISGRAYEQY
TRBJ2-7 | TRBV7-9 | ASSLKGAPHEQY
TRBJ2-1 | TRBV20-1 | SARDTGVSYNEQF
TRBJ2-3 | TRBV20-1 | SASRGTSGTDTQY
TRBJ1-6 | TRBV27 | ASKSGGLSSYNSPLH
TRBJ1-1 | TRBV10-3 | AIRRDRGNTEAF
TRBJ2-1 | TRBV7-3 | ASSSTGGYNEQF
TRBJ1-1 | TRBV12-3/TRBV12-4 | ASSPDRENTEAF
TRBJ2-2 | TRBV24-1 | ATSDLQWDIGLF
TRBJ1-6 | TRBV4-1 | ASSQIPRPGSPLH
TRBJ2-1 | TRBV9 | ASSVEVGISHNEQF
TRBJ1-5 | TRBV6-1 | ASMWDSNQPQH
TRBJ1-5 | TRBV2 | AAGRGGLQPQH
TRBJ1-4 | TRBV5-1 | ASSQQGNEKLF